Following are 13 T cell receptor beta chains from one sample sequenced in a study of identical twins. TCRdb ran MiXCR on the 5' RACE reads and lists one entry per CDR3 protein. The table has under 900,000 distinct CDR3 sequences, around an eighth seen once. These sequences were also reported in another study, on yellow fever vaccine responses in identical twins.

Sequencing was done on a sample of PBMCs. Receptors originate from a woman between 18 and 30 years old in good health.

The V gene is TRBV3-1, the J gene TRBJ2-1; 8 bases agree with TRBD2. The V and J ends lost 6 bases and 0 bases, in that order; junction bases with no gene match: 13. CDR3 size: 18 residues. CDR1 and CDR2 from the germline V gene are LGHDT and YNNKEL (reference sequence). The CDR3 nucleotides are TGTGCCAGCAGGGGAGGCCGTCGCAGCGGGAGCTCCTACAATGAGCAGTTCTTC. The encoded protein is CASRGGRRSGSSYNEQFF.

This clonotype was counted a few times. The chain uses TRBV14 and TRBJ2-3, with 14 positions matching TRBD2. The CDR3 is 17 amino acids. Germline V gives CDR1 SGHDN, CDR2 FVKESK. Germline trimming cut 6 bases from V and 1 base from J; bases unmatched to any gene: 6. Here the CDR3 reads CASRRLAGGRGTDTQYF. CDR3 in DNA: TGTGCCAGCAGAAGACTAGCGGGGGGGCGCGGCACAGATACGCAGTATTTT.

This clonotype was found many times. The chain's CDR3 is CASSQVSAGEQPQHF. In nucleotides, the CDR3 is TGCGCCAGCAGCCAAGTGTCGGCAGGGGAACAGCCCCAGCATTTT. The chain employs TRBV4-1 and TRBJ1-5, with D perhaps matching TRBD1 (6 bases). Germline lookup yields CDR1 MGHRA and CDR2 YSYEKL. The V end lost 1 base, the J end lost 7 bases, and 14 bases lay between the germline ends. The length of the CDR3 is 15 residues.

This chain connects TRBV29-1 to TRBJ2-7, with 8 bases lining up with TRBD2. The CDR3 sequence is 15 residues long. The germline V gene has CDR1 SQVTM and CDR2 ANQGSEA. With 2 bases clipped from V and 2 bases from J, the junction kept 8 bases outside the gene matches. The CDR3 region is CSVEYETSATYEQYF. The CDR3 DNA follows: TGCAGCGTTGAATATGAGACTAGCGCTACCTACGAGCAGTACTTC.

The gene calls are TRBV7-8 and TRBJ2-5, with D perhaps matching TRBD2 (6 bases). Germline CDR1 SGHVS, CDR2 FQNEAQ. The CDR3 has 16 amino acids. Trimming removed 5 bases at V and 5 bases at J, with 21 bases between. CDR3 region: CASSLSSGGGRETQYF. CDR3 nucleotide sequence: TGTGCCAGCAGCCTAAGTTCGGGTGGAGGGAGGGAGACCCAGTACTTC.

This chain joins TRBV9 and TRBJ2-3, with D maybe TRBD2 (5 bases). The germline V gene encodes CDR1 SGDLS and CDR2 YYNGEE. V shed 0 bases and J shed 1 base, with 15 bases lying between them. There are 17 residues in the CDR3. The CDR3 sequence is CASSVAPGGRGTDTQYF. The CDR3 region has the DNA TGTGCCAGCAGCGTAGCTCCCGGTGGGAGAGGCACAGATACGCAGTATTTT. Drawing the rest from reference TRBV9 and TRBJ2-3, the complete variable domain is DSGVTQTPKHLITATGQRVTLRCSPRSGDLSVYWYQQSLDQGLQFLIQYYNGEERAKGNILERFSAQQFPDLHSELNLSSLELGDSALYFCASSVAPGGRGTDTQYFGPGTRLTVL.

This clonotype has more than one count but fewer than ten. Here the CDR3 DNA reads TGTGCCAGCAGCTTGGTCTGGGGGGGGAAAGGAGAGACCCAGTACTTC. This sequence encodes CASSLVWGGKGETQYF. The chain links TRBV5-5 to TRBJ2-5; 7 positions match TRBD2. Germline V gene lookup returns CDR1 SGHKS and CDR2 YYEKEE (reference sequence). V dropped 0 bases and J dropped 4; count of bases not matched to a gene: 9. The CDR3 is made up of 16 amino acids.

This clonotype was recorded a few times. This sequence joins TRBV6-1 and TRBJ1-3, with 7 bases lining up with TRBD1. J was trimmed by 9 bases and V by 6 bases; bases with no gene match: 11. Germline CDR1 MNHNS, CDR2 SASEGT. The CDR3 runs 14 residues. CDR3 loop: CASSRTGTSGTIYF. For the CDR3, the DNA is TGTGCCAGCAGCCGGACAGGAACGTCGGGCACCATATATTTT.

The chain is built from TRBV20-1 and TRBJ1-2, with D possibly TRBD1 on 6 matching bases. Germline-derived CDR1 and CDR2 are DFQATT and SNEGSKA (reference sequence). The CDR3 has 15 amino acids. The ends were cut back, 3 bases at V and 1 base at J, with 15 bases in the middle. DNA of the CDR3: TGCAGTGCTAGGCCCCCTGACAGGAGTAACTATGGCTACACCTTC. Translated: CSARPPDRSNYGYTF.

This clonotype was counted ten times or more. Here the CDR3 DNA reads TGTGCCACCAGTGATTTCATCCGGGCCGGGGAGCTGTTTTTT. Translating gives CATSDFIRAGELFF. The genes are TRBV24-1 and TRBJ2-2; D uncertain. The CDR3 is 14 amino acids. With 1 base removed from V and 6 bases from J, the gap between germline ends came to 8 bases. Germline CDR1 is KGHDR and CDR2 is SFDVKD.

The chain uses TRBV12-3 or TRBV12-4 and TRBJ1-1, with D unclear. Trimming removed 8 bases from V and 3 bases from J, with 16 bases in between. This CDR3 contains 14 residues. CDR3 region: CASRKEVGYTEAFF. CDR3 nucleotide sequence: TGTGCCAGCCGGAAAGAGGTGGGGTACACTGAAGCTTTCTTT.

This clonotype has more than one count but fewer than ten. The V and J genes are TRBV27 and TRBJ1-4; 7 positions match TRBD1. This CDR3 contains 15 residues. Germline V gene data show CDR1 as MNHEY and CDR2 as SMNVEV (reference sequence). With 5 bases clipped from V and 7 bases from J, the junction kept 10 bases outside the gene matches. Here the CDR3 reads CASSRSQGFGEKLFF. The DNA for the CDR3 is TGTGCCAGCAGTCGCTCACAGGGGTTCGGTGAAAAACTGTTTTTT.

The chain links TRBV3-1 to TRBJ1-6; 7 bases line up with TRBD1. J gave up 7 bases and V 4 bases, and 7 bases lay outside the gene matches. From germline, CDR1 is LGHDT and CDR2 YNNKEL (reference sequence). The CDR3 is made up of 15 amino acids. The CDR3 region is CASSPWDSQNSPLHF. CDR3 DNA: TGTGCCAGCAGCCCCTGGGACAGCCAGAATTCACCCCTCCACTTT.